Below are 9 T cell receptor beta chains sequenced from a single sample in a study of cytomegalovirus exposure and HLA in healthy donors. PCR was performed using 60 Vbeta and 13 Jbeta primers. Sequencing was performed with immunoSEQ multiplex PCR; in TCRdb, only in-frame clones are kept and a portion is missing. The sample records around 140,000 clones, 60% to 80% being singletons. Sequenced sample: PBMCs. The source of these receptors is a man aged 40-49 years in good health and CMV-seronegative.

This clone was counted once. V gene TRBV28 combines with J gene TRBJ2-5, with 12 positions matching TRBD2. The CDR3 is 16 residues long. Trimming cost V 6 bases and J 0 bases; bases outside gene matches: 5. CDR1 and CDR2 (germline): MDHEN, SYDVKM. CDR3 region: CASRHSSGGDQETQYF. CDR3 sequence (DNA): TGTGCCAGCAGGCACTCTAGCGGGGGGGACCAAGAGACCCAGTACTTC.

V is TRBV11-3 and J is TRBJ2-1, with a weak D call TRBD1 (6 bases). V gave up 1 base and J gave up 8 bases, with 9 bases separating them. CDR3 length: 13 residues. Germline V gene data show CDR1 as SGHNT and CDR2 as YENEEA. CDR3 bases: TGTGCCAGCAGCTTAGGGGCAGGGGATGAGCAGTTCTTC. This sequence encodes CASSLGAGDEQFF.

V gene TRBV5-5 combines with J gene TRBJ1-1, with D possibly being TRBD1 (5 bases). Germline-derived CDR1 and CDR2 are SGHKS and YYEKEE (reference sequence). Trimming took 3 bases from V and 1 from J, leaving 10 bases between them. The CDR3 runs to 14 residues. CDR3 in amino acids: CASSSQTANTEAFF. Written as DNA, the CDR3 is TGTGCCAGCAGCTCGCAGACAGCGAACACTGAAGCTTTCTTT.

The chain employs TRBV6-6 and TRBJ1-4, with 7 bases identical to TRBD1. CDR3 length equals 14 residues. Germline V CDR1 and CDR2: MNHNY, SVGAGI (reference sequence). Trimming took 6 bases from V and 3 from J; bases not matched to a gene: 4. The DNA of the CDR3 is TGTGCCAGCAGCCAGGGGGTGGCTAATGAAAAACTGTTTTTT. Translated, it gives CASSQGVANEKLFF.

The V gene is TRBV7-9, the J gene TRBJ1-2; no clear D gene. CDR1 and CDR2 (germline): SEHNR, FQNEAQ (reference sequence). The CDR3 sequence is 15 residues long. V lost 0 bases to trimming and J lost 0 bases, with 8 bases between them. The DNA for the CDR3 is TGTGCCAGCAGCTTAGCTTGGAGGTCTAACTATGGCTACACCTTC. It is translated as CASSLAWRSNYGYTF.

The rearrangement joins TRBV18 to TRBJ2-5; 7 nucleotides match TRBD2. CDR3 length: 15 residues. Germline values: CDR1 KGHSH, CDR2 LQKENI. Trimming cost V 4 bases and J 1 base; bases outside gene matches: 6. In DNA form, the CDR3 reads TGTGCCAGCTCACAAGGCCGGGGGGTCCAAGAGACCCAGTACTTC. It specifies CASSQGRGVQETQYF.

This chain uses TRBV28 with TRBJ2-7, with D maybe TRBD2 (6 bases). V was pared by 5 bases and J by 2 bases, with 16 bases between. The CDR3 has 15 amino acids. CDR1 and CDR2 (germline): MDHEN, SYDVKM. CDR3 protein: CASSPDWGRTYEQYF. CDR3 coding DNA: TGTGCCAGCAGTCCAGATTGGGGGAGGACCTACGAGCAGTACTTC.

This clone has just a few counts. The rearrangement joins TRBV5-1 to TRBJ1-4, with 8 nucleotides matching TRBD1. V lost 4 bases to trimming and J lost 6 bases; unmatched junction nucleotides: 5. CDR1 is SGHRS and CDR2 is YFSETQ in the germline V gene. The CDR3 extends over 14 amino acids. CDR3 bases: TGCGCCAGCAGCCCTGGACAGGGACATGAAAAACTGTTTTTT. This encodes CASSPGQGHEKLFF.

This sequence joins TRBV7-9 and TRBJ1-1; D is undetermined. This CDR3 contains 13 residues. V gave up 5 bases and J gave up 4 bases, with 11 bases separating them. CDR1 and CDR2 from the germline V gene are SEHNR and FQNEAQ (reference sequence). The CDR3 is CASSLGSITEAFF. The CDR3 DNA is TGTGCCAGCAGCCTCGGGTCGATCACTGAAGCTTTCTTT. The full variable domain, with the rest looked up from reference TRBV7-9 and TRBJ1-1, is DTGVSQNPRHKITKRGQNVTFRCDPISEHNRLYWYRQTLGQGPEFLTYFQNEAQLEKSRLLSDRFSAERPKGSFSTLEIQRTEQGDSAMYLCASSLGSITEAFFGQGTRLTVV.